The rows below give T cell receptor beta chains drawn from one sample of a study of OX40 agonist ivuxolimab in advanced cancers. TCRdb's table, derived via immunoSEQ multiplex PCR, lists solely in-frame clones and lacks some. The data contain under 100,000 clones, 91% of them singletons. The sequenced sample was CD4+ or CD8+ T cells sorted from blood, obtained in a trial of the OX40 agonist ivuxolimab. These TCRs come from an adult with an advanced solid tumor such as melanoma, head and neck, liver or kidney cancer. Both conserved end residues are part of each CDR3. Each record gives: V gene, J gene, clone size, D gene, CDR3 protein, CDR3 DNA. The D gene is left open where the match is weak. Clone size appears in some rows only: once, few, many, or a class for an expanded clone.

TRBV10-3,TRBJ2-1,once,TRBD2,CAISGGTGPGSYNEQFF,TGTGCCATCAGCGGGGGGACGGGACCCGGGTCCTACAATGAGCAGTTCTTC
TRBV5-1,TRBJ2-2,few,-,CASSLGTINGELFF,TGCGCCAGCAGCTTGGGGACTATAAACGGGGAGCTGTTTTTT
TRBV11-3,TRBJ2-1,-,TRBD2,CASRKRLAGDNEQFF,TGTGCCAGCAGAAAACGACTAGCGGGAGACAATGAGCAGTTCTTC
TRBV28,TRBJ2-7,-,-,CASSFLRRRTTYEQYF,TGTGCCAGCAGTTTTTTACGGCGACGGACCACCTACGAGCAGTACTTC
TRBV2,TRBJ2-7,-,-,CASSASSYEQYF,TGTGCCAGCAGTGCGAGCTCCTACGAGCAGTACTTC
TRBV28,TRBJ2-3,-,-,CASSKSGEETQYF,TGTGCCAGCAGCAAATCCGGGGAGGAAACGCAGTATTTT
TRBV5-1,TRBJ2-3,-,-,CASSLPDSVDTQYF,TGCGCCAGCAGCCTACCCGACAGCGTAGATACGCAGTATTTT
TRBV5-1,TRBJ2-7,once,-,CASSLTGNLDEQYF,TGCGCCAGCAGCCTCACAGGGAATCTCGACGAGCAGTACTTC
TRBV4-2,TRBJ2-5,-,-,CASSQDVPLGTQYF,TGTGCCAGCAGCCAAGATGTGCCCCTAGGGACCCAGTACTTC
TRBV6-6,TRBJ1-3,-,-,CASGASGNTIYF,TGTGCCAGCGGAGCATCTGGAAACACCATATATTTT
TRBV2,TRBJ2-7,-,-,CASKPDSYEQYF,TGTGCCAGCAAGCCCGATAGCTACGAGCAGTACTTC
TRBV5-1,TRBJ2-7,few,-,CASSWGALIGPEQYF,TGCGCCAGCAGCTGGGGCGCCCTAATTGGTCCCGAGCAGTACTTC
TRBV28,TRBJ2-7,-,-,CASTEGLEHEQYF,TGTGCCAGCACGGAGGGTCTAGAGCACGAGCAGTACTTC
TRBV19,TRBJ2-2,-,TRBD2,CASSPSGRAEKGELFF,TGTGCCAGTAGTCCCAGCGGGAGGGCCGAAAAGGGGGAGCTGTTTTTT
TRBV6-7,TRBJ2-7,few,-,CASRRDSYEQYF,TGTGCCAGCAGGCGGGACTCCTACGAGCAGTACTTC
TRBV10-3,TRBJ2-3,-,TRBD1,CAISDRGQGALDTQYF,TGTGCCATCAGTGACCGAGGACAGGGGGCCCTAGATACGCAGTATTTT
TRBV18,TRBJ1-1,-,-,CASSPKDRNTEAFF,TGTGCCAGCTCACCTAAGGACAGGAACACTGAAGCTTTCTTT
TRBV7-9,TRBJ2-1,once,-,CASSLDLLAPGVDEQFF,TGTGCCAGCAGCTTAGATTTGTTGGCCCCTGGTGTCGATGAGCAGTTCTTC
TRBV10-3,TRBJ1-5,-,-,CAISESTNGDQPQHF,TGTGCCATCAGTGAGTCGACAAACGGCGATCAGCCCCAGCATTTT
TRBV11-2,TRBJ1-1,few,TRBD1,CASSSLTGVIAFF,TGTGCCAGCAGCTCCCTTACAGGGGTTATAGCTTTCTTT
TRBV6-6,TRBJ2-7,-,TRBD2,CASSYHTSGRGEQYF,TGTGCCAGCAGTTATCACACTAGCGGACGGGGCGAGCAGTACTTC
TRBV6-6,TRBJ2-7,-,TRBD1,CASSYSTGYYEQYF,TGTGCCAGCAGTTACTCGACAGGGTACTACGAGCAGTACTTC
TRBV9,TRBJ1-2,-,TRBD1,CASSFRPGQVNGYTF,TGTGCCAGCAGCTTCCGTCCGGGACAGGTTAATGGCTACACCTTC
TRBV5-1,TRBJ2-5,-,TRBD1,CASSQETGAGETQYF,TGCGCCAGCAGCCAAGAAACAGGGGCTGGAGAGACCCAGTACTTC
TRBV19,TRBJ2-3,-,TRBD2,CASSILAGGSYTQYF,TGTGCCAGTAGTATTTTAGCGGGAGGTAGCTATACGCAGTATTTT
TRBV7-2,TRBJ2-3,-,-,CASSLIGVGRVDTQYF,TGTGCCAGCAGCTTAATCGGGGTCGGGCGGGTGGATACGCAGTATTTT
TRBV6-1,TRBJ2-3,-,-,CASMQLNTDTQYF,TGTGCCAGCATGCAGCTAAACACAGATACGCAGTATTTT
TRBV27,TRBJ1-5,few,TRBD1,CASRTGAQPQHF,TGTGCCAGCAGGACAGGGGCCCAGCCCCAGCATTTT
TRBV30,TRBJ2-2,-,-,CAWGSKTGRTGELFF,TGTGCCTGGGGTTCCAAGACAGGGAGGACCGGGGAGCTGTTTTTT
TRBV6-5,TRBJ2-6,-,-,CASRPSGANVLTF,TGTGCCAGCCGGCCTTCTGGGGCCAACGTCCTGACTTTC
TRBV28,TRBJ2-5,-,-,CASTGPIQETQYF,TGTGCCAGCACAGGGCCCATCCAAGAGACCCAGTACTTC
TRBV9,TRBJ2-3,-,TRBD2,CASSVVGAGAGDTQYF,TGTGCCAGCAGCGTAGTGGGTGCGGGAGCGGGGGATACGCAGTATTTT
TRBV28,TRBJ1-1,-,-,CASSLNGGVTEAFF,TGTGCCAGCAGTTTGAATGGTGGTGTAACTGAAGCTTTCTTT
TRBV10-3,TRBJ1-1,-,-,CAISESAGLAFF,TGTGCCATCAGTGAGTCTGCAGGGCTAGCTTTCTTT